Below, 4 T cell receptor beta chains from the same sample are listed, as sequenced in a study of cytomegalovirus exposure and HLA in healthy donors. The primer mix had 60 Vbeta and 13 Jbeta primers. The protocol was immunoSEQ multiplex PCR, while the TCRdb copy is restricted to in-frame clones and leaves out a portion. The table shows some 130,000 clones, with 70% to 80% occurring only once. Sequencing was performed on PBMCs. Every receptor here comes from a young man in good health and CMV-seronegative.

This clone has only a few counts. This chain connects TRBV11-3 to TRBJ1-1; D possibly corresponds to TRBD1 (6 bases). V shed 5 bases and J shed 4 bases, with 11 bases lying between them. Germline lookup yields CDR1 SGHNT and CDR2 YENEEA. The CDR3 has 13 amino acids. As DNA, the CDR3 is TGTGCCAGCAGCCTCAGGGGTACCACTGAAGCTTTCTTT. It encodes CASSLRGTTEAFF.

Regarding this clone: At one boundary the junction diverges from the germline segment, which might be a read error. This sample also contains other DNA sequences that code for the same CDR3. The V and J genes are TRBV11-2 and TRBJ2-2, with 10 bases identical to TRBD2. The CDR3 is made up of 19 amino acids. Germline V gives CDR1 SGHAT, CDR2 FQNNGV. This CDR3 is CASSLGLAGEFSNTGELFF. In nucleotides, the CDR3 is TGCGCCAGCAGCCTAGGTCTAGCGGGAGAGTTCTCGAACACCGGGGAGCTGTTTTTT.

This CDR3 is CASIKVWGGTYEQYF. CDR3 bases: TGTGCCAGCATCAAGGTCTGGGGGGGGACCTACGAGCAGTACTTC. The chain uses TRBV28 and TRBJ2-7; 7 bases fit TRBD2. Germline V gene sequence: CDR1 MDHEN, CDR2 SYDVKM. The CDR3 is 15 residues long. Germline trimming cut 7 bases from V and 2 bases from J; bases unmatched to any gene: 11. Based on the CDR3 plus reference TRBV28 and TRBJ2-7, the full variable domain is DVKVTQSSRYLVKRTGEKVFLECVQDMDHENMFWYRQDPGLGLRLIYFSYDVKMKEKGDIPEGYSVSREKKERFSLILESASTNQTSMYLCASIKVWGGTYEQYFGPGTRLTVT.

The sample holds one count of this clone. The chain has TRBV6-5 and TRBJ2-5; a possible D gene is TRBD2 (5 bases). The CDR3 consists of 14 residues. Germline values: CDR1 MNHEY, CDR2 SVGAGI. V was shortened by 0 bases and J by 2 bases, with 7 bases between the two germline ends. The CDR3 nucleotides are TGTGCCAGCAGTTACTCCGGGGAACAAGAGACCCAGTACTTC. Its protein product is CASSYSGEQETQYF.